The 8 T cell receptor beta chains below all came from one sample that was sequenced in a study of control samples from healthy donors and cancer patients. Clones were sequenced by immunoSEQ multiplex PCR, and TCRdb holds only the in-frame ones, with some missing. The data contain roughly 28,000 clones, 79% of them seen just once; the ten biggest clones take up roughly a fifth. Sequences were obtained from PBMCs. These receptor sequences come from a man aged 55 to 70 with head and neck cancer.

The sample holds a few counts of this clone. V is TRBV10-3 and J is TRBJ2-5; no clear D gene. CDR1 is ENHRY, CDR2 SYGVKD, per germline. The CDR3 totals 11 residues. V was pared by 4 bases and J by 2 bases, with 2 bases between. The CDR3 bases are TGTGCCATCAGTGCTCAAGAGACCCAGTACTTC. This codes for CAISAQETQYF.

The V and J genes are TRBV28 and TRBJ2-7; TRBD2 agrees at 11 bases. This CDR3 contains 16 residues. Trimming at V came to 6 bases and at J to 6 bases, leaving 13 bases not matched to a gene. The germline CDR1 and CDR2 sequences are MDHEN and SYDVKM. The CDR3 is CASRTSGTFGDREQYF. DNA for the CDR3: TGTGCCAGCAGGACTAGCGGGACCTTTGGGGATCGCGAGCAGTACTTC.

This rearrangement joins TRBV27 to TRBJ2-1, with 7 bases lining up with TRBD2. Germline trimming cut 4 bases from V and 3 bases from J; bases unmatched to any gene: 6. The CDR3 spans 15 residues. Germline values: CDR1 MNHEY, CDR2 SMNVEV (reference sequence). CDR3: CASSSRGTIYNEQFF. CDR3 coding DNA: TGTGCCAGCAGTTCCCGGGGGACTATCTACAATGAGCAGTTCTTC.

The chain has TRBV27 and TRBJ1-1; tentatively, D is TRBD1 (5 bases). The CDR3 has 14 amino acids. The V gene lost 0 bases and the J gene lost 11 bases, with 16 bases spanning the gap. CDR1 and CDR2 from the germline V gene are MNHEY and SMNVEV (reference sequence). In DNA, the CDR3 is TGTGCCAGCAGTTTATCTAACCGGGGGTCTCGGGCTTTCTTT. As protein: CASSLSNRGSRAFF.

CDR3 amino acids: CAWTLGLAGELYF. CDR3 bases: TGTGCCTGGACCCTGGGACTAGCGGGAGAACTGTACTTC. The V call is TRBV30, the J call TRBJ2-7, with TRBD2 matching 14 bases. The CDR3 length is 13 residues. Looked up from germline, CDR1 is GTSNPN and CDR2 is SVGIG (reference sequence). V lost 4 bases, J lost 12 bases, and 8 bases stayed unmatched.

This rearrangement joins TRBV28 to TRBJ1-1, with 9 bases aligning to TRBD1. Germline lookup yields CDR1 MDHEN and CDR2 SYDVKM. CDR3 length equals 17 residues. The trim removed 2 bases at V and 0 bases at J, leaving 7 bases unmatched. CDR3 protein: CASSLQQGARLNTEAFF. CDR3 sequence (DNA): TGTGCCAGCAGTTTACAACAGGGGGCTCGGTTGAACACTGAAGCTTTCTTT. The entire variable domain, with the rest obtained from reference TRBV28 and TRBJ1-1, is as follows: DVKVTQSSRYLVKRTGEKVFLECVQDMDHENMFWYRQDPGLGLRLIYFSYDVKMKEKGDIPEGYSVSREKKERFSLILESASTNQTSMYLCASSLQQGARLNTEAFFGQGTRLTVV.

The CDR3 DNA follows: TGTGCCAGCAGCTTAACCTGGACTGTTTCTGGAAACACCATATATTTT. Translation gives CASSLTWTVSGNTIYF. The J gene is TRBJ1-3, the V gene TRBV11-2; no firm D call. Trimming stripped 2 bases from V and 1 base from J, with 12 bases between. The germline CDR1 and CDR2 sequences are SGHAT and FQNNGV. The CDR3 runs to 16 residues.

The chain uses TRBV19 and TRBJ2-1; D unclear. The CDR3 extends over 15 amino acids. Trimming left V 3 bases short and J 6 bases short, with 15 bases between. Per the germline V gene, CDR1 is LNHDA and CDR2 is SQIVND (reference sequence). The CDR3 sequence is CASSIGGIGVNEQFF. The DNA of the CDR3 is TGTGCCAGTAGTATTGGTGGGATTGGAGTCAATGAGCAGTTCTTC.